These 19 T cell receptor beta chains were all obtained from the same sample, sequenced in a study of blood T cell repertoires in COVID-19. TCRdb's copy holds only in-frame clones and misses some; the assay was immunoSEQ multiplex PCR. The sample consists of roughly 150,000 clones, around nine tenths of them appearing once. Sequenced sample: peripheral blood. These receptors all come from a woman aged 70-85 years with COVID-19, enrolled during active disease.

The V call is TRBV7-9, the J call TRBJ1-4, with TRBD1 matching over 7 bases. J gave up 7 bases and V 1 base, and 3 bases lay outside the gene matches. The CDR3 extends over 14 amino acids. Germline V gives CDR1 SEHNR, CDR2 FQNEAQ (reference sequence). CDR3 sequence: CASSLDRGFEKLFF. CDR3 bases: TGTGCCAGCAGCTTAGACAGGGGATTTGAAAAACTGTTTTTT.

This clone was counted a few times. The chain joins TRBV7-2 to TRBJ1-2, with D possibly matching TRBD1 (5 bases). There are 13 residues in the CDR3. Germline CDR1 reads SGHTA; CDR2 reads FQGNSA. V gave up 3 bases and J gave up 7 bases, with 12 bases separating them. CDR3 protein: CASSFDGGGGYTF. CDR3 sequence (DNA): TGTGCCAGCAGCTTCGACGGGGGAGGTGGCTACACCTTC.

This chain links TRBV2 with TRBJ2-7, with D possibly matching TRBD1 (6 bases). This CDR3 is built from 14 residues. The ends were cut back, 3 bases at V and 2 bases at J, with 11 bases in the middle. Germline CDR1 and CDR2: SNHLY and FYNNEI. The CDR3 DNA follows: TGTGCCAGCAGTGATCGAGGGACACCCTACGAGCAGTACTTC. This translates into CASSDRGTPYEQYF.

J is TRBJ1-3 and V is TRBV3-1 (or the pseudogene TRBV3-2), with D perhaps matching TRBD1 (5 bases). Trimming removed 0 bases from V and 8 bases from J, with 14 bases in between. Germline V gene sequence: CDR1 LGHDT, CDR2 YNNKEL (reference sequence). This CDR3 is built from 15 residues. This CDR3 reads CASSQDWGRVDTIYF. CDR3 in DNA: TGTGCCAGCAGCCAAGATTGGGGCAGGGTCGACACCATATATTTT.

CDR3 in amino acids: CARLAGGPADTQYF. CDR3 coding DNA: TGTGCCAGATTAGCGGGGGGGCCGGCTGATACGCAGTATTTT. The chain uses TRBV28 and TRBJ2-3; 11 bases line up with TRBD2. Germline assignment: CDR1 MDHEN and CDR2 SYDVKM. V lost 9 bases to trimming and J lost 6 bases; unmatched junction nucleotides: 8. The length of the CDR3 is 14 residues.

The rearrangement uses TRBV28 and TRBJ2-7, with a weak D call TRBD1 (5 bases). The germline V and J ends were trimmed by 4 bases and 4 bases, with 11 bases remaining between them. The CDR3 is made up of 13 amino acids. Germline assignment: CDR1 MDHEN and CDR2 SYDVKM. The CDR3 loop reads CASSSPGWYEQYF. Here the CDR3 DNA reads TGTGCCAGCAGTTCCCCAGGGTGGTACGAGCAGTACTTC.

The sample holds a few counts of this clone. V usage is TRBV6-1 and J usage is TRBJ1-2; D not resolved. Trimming stripped 3 bases from V and 7 bases from J, with 12 bases between. The CDR3 covers 13 residues. Per the germline V gene, CDR1 is MNHNS and CDR2 is SASEGT. CDR3 bases: TGTGCCAGCAGTGAGGGCGAGAGACGTGGCTACACCTTC. It codes for CASSEGERRGYTF.

This rearrangement joins TRBV25-1 to TRBJ1-6; the D gene is possibly TRBD1 (5 bases). The V gene's germline CDR1 is MGHDK and CDR2 SYGVNS. The V gene lost 10 bases and the J gene lost 3 bases, with 16 bases spanning the gap. The CDR3 totals 15 residues. In DNA form, the CDR3 reads TGTGCCATCTCGGGTAACAGGTACTATAATTCACCCCTCCACTTT. Translating it yields CAISGNRYYNSPLHF.

To note about this clone: Relative to the germline gene, one junction end is altered; a read error may explain this. V and J are TRBV19 and TRBJ1-5; D ambiguous. The CDR3 contains 13 residues. Germline values: CDR1 LNHDA, CDR2 SQIVND (reference sequence). The CDR3 region is CVSSINNNQPQHF. The CDR3 DNA reads as TGTGTCAGTAGTATTAACAATAATCAGCCCCAGCATTTT.

The rearrangement links TRBV2 to TRBJ2-3, with a tentative D call TRBD1 (7 bases). V was cut by 4 bases and J by 1 base, with 15 bases left in between. This CDR3 region has 16 residues. Germline V gene data show CDR1 as SNHLY and CDR2 as FYNNEI. The CDR3 reads CASSVGQGGGTDTQYF. The CDR3 DNA follows: TGTGCCAGCAGTGTGGGCCAGGGGGGTGGCACAGATACGCAGTATTTT.

This clone showed up just once. CDR3: CASSQREPSGNTIYF. The CDR3 region has the DNA TGCGCCAGCAGCCAACGGGAACCGTCTGGAAACACCATATATTTT. This chain uses TRBV4-1 with TRBJ1-3; no firm D call. The CDR3 covers 15 residues. Germline loops: CDR1 MGHRA, CDR2 YSYEKL. V was cut by 2 bases and J by 1 base, with 9 bases left in between.

The chain carries TRBV4-2 and TRBJ2-2; the D gene is possibly TRBD2 (7 bases). Between the trimmed V and J ends, which lost 1 base and 3 bases, there was a span of 12 bases. This CDR3 comprises 16 residues. Germline assignment: CDR1 LGHNA and CDR2 YNFKEQ. The CDR3 region has the DNA TGTGCCAGCAGCCAAGTCGGGGGGCTATACACCGGGGAGCTGTTTTTT. Its translation is CASSQVGGLYTGELFF.

The chain employs TRBV4-1 and TRBJ1-2; D might be TRBD1 (5 bases). Germline CDR1 is MGHRA and CDR2 is YSYEKL. The V and J ends lost 4 bases and 0 bases respectively, with 6 bases between them. This CDR3 comprises 13 residues. CDR3: CASSPQANYGYTF. For the CDR3, the DNA is TGCGCCAGCAGCCCACAGGCTAACTATGGCTACACCTTC.

The V gene is TRBV7-9, the J gene TRBJ1-4; perhaps TRBD1 as D (5 bases). CDR1 and CDR2 (germline): SEHNR, FQNEAQ (reference sequence). This CDR3 has 17 residues. V was shortened by 5 bases and J by 7 bases, with 23 bases between the two germline ends. In DNA, the CDR3 is TGTGCCAGCAGCATCCGCGGGGACGGGGCAGTTGGTGAAAAACTGTTTTTT. Residues: CASSIRGDGAVGEKLFF.

The chain is built from TRBV19 and TRBJ1-5; no reliable D call. CDR3 length: 14 residues. Deletions cut 2 bases from V and 0 bases from J, with 5 bases between. Germline lookup yields CDR1 LNHDA and CDR2 SQIVND (reference sequence). The CDR3 here is CASSILDSNQPQHF. CDR3 in DNA: TGTGCCAGTAGTATATTAGATAGCAATCAGCCCCAGCATTTT.

The chain recombines TRBV11-2 with TRBJ2-4; 7 positions match TRBD2. There are 15 residues in the CDR3. CDR1 is SGHAT, CDR2 FQNNGV, per germline. Losses at the gene ends were 3 bases for V and 0 bases for J; bases not matched to a gene: 2. The CDR3: CASSFSGVAKNIQYF. CDR3 DNA: TGTGCCAGCAGCTTCAGCGGGGTAGCCAAAAACATTCAGTACTTC.

This chain uses TRBV7-9 with TRBJ1-1; tentatively, D is TRBD1 (5 bases). The CDR3 runs 16 residues. Germline-derived CDR1 and CDR2 are SEHNR and FQNEAQ (reference sequence). V gave up 0 bases and J gave up 2 bases, with 13 bases separating them. The CDR3 reads CASSLASSGPNTEAFF. Here the CDR3 DNA reads TGTGCCAGCAGCTTAGCGTCGTCAGGGCCCAACACTGAAGCTTTCTTT.

This clone was counted a few times. J is TRBJ1-2 and V is TRBV7-9; D is uncertain. Germline CDR1 is SEHNR and CDR2 is FQNEAQ (reference sequence). The CDR3 is 16 residues long. Trimming stripped 5 bases from V and 3 bases from J, with 19 bases between. CDR3 DNA sequence: TGTGCCAGCAGCCAAACAGTTGATAGACGTTACTATGGCTACACCTTC. Translating gives CASSQTVDRRYYGYTF.

V is TRBV30 and J is TRBJ1-5; possibly TRBD1 for D (6 bases). V lost 1 base and J 8 bases, leaving 12 bases between the germline ends. This CDR3 has 13 amino acids. Germline CDR1 GTSNPN, CDR2 SVGIG (reference sequence). The CDR3 region is CAWSGRGGEPQHF. The CDR3 nucleotides are TGTGCCTGGAGTGGTCGAGGGGGTGAGCCCCAGCATTTT.